This T cell receptor (beta chain) was retrieved from a study of vaccination and CD4 T cells after COVID-19. General study points: The rise in median SARS-CoV-2-reactive clonotypes, from roughly 21 to 40, was not significant.

In the case of this clonotype: Its matching antigen is unknown.

Treatment denoted: roughly 11-day PBMC culture with coronavirus spike peptide pools or control peptides (ViraFEST assay). On day 3 and again on day 7, fresh IL-2 medium was used to replace half the medium. Sequencing of DNA taken from cultured CD4+ T cells relied on the Oncomine TCR Beta short-read assay. TCRdb used MiXCR to reprocess the PCR reads, holding one entry per CDR3 protein. Altogether about 26,000 distinct CDR3 sequences are present, less than 65% being singletons, with the ten largest covering about 5%. The germline V gene encodes CDR1 MNHNS and CDR2 SASEGT. This CDR3 region has 16 residues. Trimming at V came to 8 bases and at J to 3 bases, leaving 12 bases not matched to a gene.

The sequence derives from a human donor who had recovered from COVID-19. The source material was CD4+ T cells from blood, cultured in vitro. V usage is TRBV6-1 and J usage is TRBJ2-3; 9 bases align to TRBD1. The CDR3 reads CASVRGWGQGTDTQYF. CDR3 bases: TGTGCCAGCGTCCGGGGGTGGGGACAGGGAACAGATACGCAGTATTTT.